The clone carrying this TCR beta chain was detected once. What it binds is unknown. This record belongs to a study of cytomegalovirus exposure and HLA in healthy donors. PCR used 60 Vbeta primers and 13 Jbeta primers. Data came from immunoSEQ multiplex PCR; TCRdb stores just in-frame clones and leaves some out. The sample has about 170,000 clones; 65% to 85% are singletons. Broader study findings: A missense DCLRE1C variant was associated with V- and J-gene trimming of TCR beta chains in a later analysis, and an independent cohort replicated the association.

The sequencing input was PBMCs. The receptor comes from a woman aged 45-65 years in good health and CMV-seropositive.

The CDR3, as DNA: TGTGCCAGCAGCGAAAGAGCGGGGGGGAACACTGAAGCTTTCTTT. This translates into CASSERAGGNTEAFF. The chain joins TRBV7-9 to TRBJ1-1, with a weak D call TRBD1 (5 bases). Germline V gene data show CDR1 as SEHNR and CDR2 as FQNEAQ (reference sequence). V lost 5 bases and J 1 base, leaving 14 bases between the germline ends. CDR3 length equals 15 residues.